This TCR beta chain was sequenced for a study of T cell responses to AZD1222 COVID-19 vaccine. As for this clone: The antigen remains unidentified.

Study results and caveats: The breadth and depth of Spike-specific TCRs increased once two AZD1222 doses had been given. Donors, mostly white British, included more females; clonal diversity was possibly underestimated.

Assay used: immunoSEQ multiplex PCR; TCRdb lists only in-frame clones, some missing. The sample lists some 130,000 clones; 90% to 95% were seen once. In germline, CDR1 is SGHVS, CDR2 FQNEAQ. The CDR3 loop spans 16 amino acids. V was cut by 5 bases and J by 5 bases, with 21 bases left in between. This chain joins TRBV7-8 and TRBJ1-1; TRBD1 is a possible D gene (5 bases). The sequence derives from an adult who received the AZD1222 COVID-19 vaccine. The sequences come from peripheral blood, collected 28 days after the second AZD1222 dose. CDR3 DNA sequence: TGTGCCAGCAGCGTCCCCCGATCGGGGGAAGAAACTGAAGCTTTCTTT. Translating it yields CASSVPRSGEETEAFF.